Presented here are 15 T cell receptor beta chains from one specimen sequenced in a study of shared clonotypes between healthy human individuals. Measured with immunoSEQ multiplex PCR; TCRdb has only the in-frame clones, and not every one. The sample includes 2 million to 2.5 million clones, around 93% of them seen just once. The sample was naive CD4+ T cells from PBMCs. Sample subset: CD45RA+ positively selected. The receptors shown here come from a man aged 18 to 29 in good health. Some clones in this sample may be carry-over from other donors' samples.

The chain couples TRBV15 to TRBJ2-7; perhaps TRBD1 as D (5 bases). Germline V gene lookup returns CDR1 LNHNV and CDR2 YYDKDF (reference sequence). V was cut by 2 bases and J by 3 bases, with 11 bases left in between. CDR3 size: 14 residues. The CDR3 region is CATSRLGPFYEQYF. CDR3 in DNA: TGTGCCACCAGCAGACTGGGGCCCTTCTACGAGCAGTACTTC.

The V call is TRBV7-3, the J call TRBJ1-3; D is uncertain. V shed 8 bases and J shed 0 bases, with 8 bases lying between them. Germline CDR1 SGHTA, CDR2 FQGTGA. The CDR3 length is 13 residues. The CDR3, as DNA: TGTGCCAGCGGAGCCGGCTCTGGAAACACCATATATTTT. Translating gives CASGAGSGNTIYF.

V gene TRBV7-3 combines with J gene TRBJ2-2; tentative D call: TRBD1 (5 bases). Trimming left V 0 bases short and J 0 bases short, with 14 bases between. CDR1 is SGHTA, CDR2 FQGTGA, per germline. This CDR3 is 18 amino acids long. CDR3 loop: CASSLTSVGAANTGELFF. In DNA, the CDR3 is TGTGCCAGCAGCTTAACCTCTGTAGGGGCCGCGAACACCGGGGAGCTGTTTTTT.

The chain has TRBV7-2 and TRBJ1-5; TRBD1 aligns across 8 bases. Trimming took 1 base from V and 3 from J; bases not matched to a gene: 2. From germline, CDR1 is SGHTA and CDR2 FQGNSA. This CDR3 is 15 amino acids long. CDR3 sequence: CASSLVGQVNQPQHF. For the CDR3, the DNA is TGTGCCAGCAGCTTAGTGGGACAGGTCAATCAGCCCCAGCATTTT.

This clone was seen a handful of times. The CDR3 coding sequence is TGCGCCAGCAGCCAGGACTCAGGGCTGGTTGACACTGAAGCTTTCTTT. Its protein product is CASSQDSGLVDTEAFF. This chain joins TRBV4-1 and TRBJ1-1; possibly TRBD1 for D (5 bases). Per germline, CDR1 MGHRA and CDR2 YSYEKL. Trimming pared 3 bases from V and 3 bases from J, leaving 17 bases between. The CDR3 loop spans 16 amino acids.

The chain joins TRBV29-1 to TRBJ2-3, with TRBD2 matching 10 bases. The V gene's germline CDR1 is SQVTM and CDR2 ANQGSEA. Trimming cost V 5 bases and J 1 base; bases outside gene matches: 18. The length of the CDR3 is 19 residues. CDR3 region: CSVSRALAGEGGGTDTQYF. The CDR3 DNA is TGCAGCGTTTCCCGGGCGCTAGCGGGAGAAGGTGGTGGCACAGATACGCAGTATTTT.

This clone was seen a single time. The V call is TRBV7-2, the J call TRBJ1-2; no definite D call. Per germline, CDR1 SGHTA and CDR2 FQGNSA. This CDR3 has 13 residues. The V end was cut by 2 bases, the J end by 8 bases, with 12 bases between. The CDR3: CASSLQQSQGYTF. In DNA form, the CDR3 reads TGTGCCAGCAGCTTACAGCAGAGTCAAGGCTACACCTTC.

Note on this clone: This CDR3 is also generated by other DNA sequences in the sample. The chain joins TRBV9 to TRBJ2-7; 8 positions match TRBD1. The CDR3 sequence is 14 residues long. The V and J ends lost 0 bases and 4 bases, in that order; junction bases with no gene match: 3. Germline loops: CDR1 SGDLS, CDR2 YYNGEE. The CDR3 sequence: CASSVGDRGYEQYF. The CDR3, as DNA: TGTGCCAGCAGCGTAGGAGACAGGGGTTACGAGCAGTACTTC. Variable domain in full (rest from reference TRBV9 and TRBJ2-7): DSGVTQTPKHLITATGQRVTLRCSPRSGDLSVYWYQQSLDQGLQFLIQYYNGEERAKGNILERFSAQQFPDLHSELNLSSLELGDSALYFCASSVGDRGYEQYFGPGTRLTVT.

Only one count was recorded for this clone. This specimen includes other DNA sequences encoding the same CDR3. The V gene is TRBV18, the J gene TRBJ2-5; D is tentatively TRBD1 or TRBD2 (7 bases each). V dropped 3 bases and J dropped 4 bases, with 9 bases sitting between them. Germline CDR1 and CDR2: KGHSH and LQKENI. CDR3 length: 13 amino acids. CDR3 DNA: TGTGCCAGCTCACCCAGGGGGGGAGAGACCCAGTACTTC. It codes for CASSPRGGETQYF.

This sequence joins TRBV7-9 and TRBJ1-1; 10 positions match TRBD1. With V trimmed by 0 bases and J by 11 bases, 3 bases remained unmatched. This CDR3 contains 13 residues. Germline CDR1 reads SEHNR; CDR2 reads FQNEAQ (reference sequence). The CDR3 region is CASSLAGDRGAFF. The CDR3 DNA follows: TGTGCCAGCAGCTTAGCGGGGGACAGGGGTGCTTTCTTT.

J is TRBJ2-3 and V is TRBV7-3; 7 bases fit TRBD2. The CDR3 has 15 amino acids. With V trimmed by 5 bases and J by 6 bases, 11 bases remained unmatched. Germline CDR1 and CDR2: SGHTA and FQGTGA. The CDR3 DNA follows: TGTGCCAGCAGCCCAATGGGGGGGATTGATGATACGCAGTATTTT. Amino acid sequence: CASSPMGGIDDTQYF.

The chain combines TRBV10-3 with TRBJ1-1, with 12 bases that match TRBD1. Unmatched junction bases numbered 4, after V lost 8 bases and J lost 3 bases. The CDR3 sequence is 14 residues long. Per germline, CDR1 ENHRY and CDR2 SYGVKD. CDR3: CAIGDRGRDTEAFF. CDR3 nucleotide sequence: TGTGCCATCGGGGACAGGGGGCGGGACACTGAAGCTTTCTTT.

This clone was seen a few times. The rearrangement links TRBV28 to TRBJ2-2, with 8 bases matching TRBD1. The CDR3 is made up of 15 amino acids. Germline lookup yields CDR1 MDHEN and CDR2 SYDVKM. J gave up 5 bases and V 6 bases, and 8 bases lay outside the gene matches. The CDR3 coding sequence is TGTGCCAGCAGCAACTCCAGGGGGCCGACCGGGGAGCTGTTTTTT. Its translation: CASSNSRGPTGELFF.

The J gene is TRBJ1-2, the V gene TRBV23-1, with 7 bases identical to TRBD1. TRBV23-1 is an ORF, with its function uncertain. This CDR3 has 17 amino acids. J gave up 0 bases and V 3 bases, and 10 bases lay outside the gene matches. The CDR3 region is CASSQSLQGHANYGYTF. The DNA of the CDR3 is TGCGCCAGCAGTCAGTCGTTACAGGGGCACGCTAACTATGGCTACACCTTC.

This chain links TRBV6-6 with TRBJ1-6; possible D gene TRBD1, 6 bases. Between the trimmed V and J ends, which lost 5 bases and 5 bases, there was a span of 10 bases. The CDR3 runs to 14 residues. The V gene's germline CDR1 is MNHNY and CDR2 SVGAGI (reference sequence). The CDR3 sequence: CASSARTDNSPLHF. In nucleotides, the CDR3 is TGTGCCAGCAGTGCGAGGACAGATAATTCACCCCTCCACTTT.